One and the same sample provided the 15 T cell receptor beta chains below, sequenced in a study of OX40 agonist ivuxolimab in advanced cancers. Assay: immunoSEQ multiplex PCR; the TCRdb copy retains only in-frame clones and omits some. Altogether 75,000 to 100,000 clones are present, roughly 85% being singletons, with the ten largest covering 0.45% to 0.55%. The sample here was CD4+ or CD8+ T cells sorted from blood, taken in a trial of the OX40 agonist ivuxolimab. These receptors all stem from an adult with an advanced solid tumor such as melanoma, head and neck, liver or kidney cancer.

This clone was counted only a few times. This chain connects TRBV28 to TRBJ1-5, with D perhaps matching TRBD1 (6 bases). The CDR3 is made up of 14 amino acids. V lost 6 bases to trimming and J lost 7 bases, with 16 bases between them. Germline CDR1 MDHEN, CDR2 SYDVKM. CDR3: CASSPTNRVQPQHF. CDR3 coding DNA: TGTGCCAGCAGCCCGACCAACAGGGTCCAGCCCCAGCATTTT.

On this clone: This is likely a read error, given that the CDR3 carries no conserved phenylalanine or tryptophan at its end. The rearrangement joins TRBV7-2 to TRBJ1-6, with TRBD1 as a possible D gene (5 bases). V was shortened by 1 base and J by 7 bases, with 11 bases between the two germline ends. CDR1 and CDR2 (germline): SGHTA, FQGNSA. This CDR3 contains 15 residues. The CDR3 region has the DNA TGTGCCAGCAGCTTAGGCCCAGGGTGGAATTCACCCCTCCACCTT. The encoded protein is CASSLGPGWNSPLHL.

The V and J genes are TRBV11-2 and TRBJ1-4; no reliable D call. The CDR3 length is 12 residues. Trimming removed 5 bases at V and 15 bases at J, with 16 bases between. Germline CDR1 SGHAT, CDR2 FQNNGV. The CDR3 coding sequence is TGTGCCAGCAGCCCCAGAGCCGCTCAGGTGTTTTTT. It codes for CASSPRAAQVFF. Filled out from reference TRBV11-2 and TRBJ1-4, the complete variable domain reads EAGVAQSPRYKIIEKRQSVAFWCNPISGHATLYWYQQILGQGPKLLIQFQNNGVVDDSQLPKDRFSAERLKGVDSTLKIQPAKLEDSAVYLCASSPRAAQVFFGSGTQLSVL.

V usage is TRBV7-9 and J usage is TRBJ2-1; weak D call: TRBD2 (5 bases). CDR1 and CDR2 (germline): SEHNR, FQNEAQ (reference sequence). The CDR3 sequence is 15 residues long. Trimming stripped 2 bases from V and 6 bases from J, with 14 bases between. The CDR3, as DNA: TGTGCCAGCAGCTTACTAAAAGGAGGATCCAATGAGCAGTTCTTC. It is translated as CASSLLKGGSNEQFF.

This chain uses TRBV7-9 with TRBJ2-5, with D possibly TRBD2 on 5 matching bases. The germline V gene encodes CDR1 SEHNR and CDR2 FQNEAQ (reference sequence). The CDR3 covers 12 residues. Deletions cut 8 bases from V and 9 bases from J, with 16 bases between. CDR3: CASARAVAAQYF. The DNA of the CDR3 is TGTGCCAGCGCGAGGGCCGTTGCGGCCCAGTACTTC.

The gene calls are TRBV29-1 and TRBJ1-2; tentatively, D is TRBD1 (5 bases). CDR1 and CDR2 (germline): SQVTM, ANQGSEA. V was pared by 6 bases and J by 7 bases, with 12 bases between. CDR3 length: 11 amino acids. This chain's CDR3 is CSVVVGGGYTF. In DNA, the CDR3 is TGCAGCGTCGTGGTTGGGGGTGGCTACACCTTC.

A remark on this clone: The same CDR3 can be traced to other DNA sequences in this sample. The chain combines TRBV7-3 with TRBJ2-1; D ambiguous. V lost 1 base to trimming and J lost 1 base, with 8 bases between them. Germline-derived CDR1 and CDR2 are SGHTA and FQGTGA. This CDR3 has 15 residues. The CDR3 DNA follows: TGTGCCAGCAGCTTAATTGCTGGATCCTACAATGAGCAGTTCTTC. Encoded protein: CASSLIAGSYNEQFF.

The chain employs TRBV9 and TRBJ2-3; D might be TRBD2 (5 bases). CDR3 size: 15 residues. Trimming stripped 3 bases from V and 0 bases from J, with 11 bases between. Germline V gives CDR1 SGDLS, CDR2 YYNGEE. CDR3 nucleotides: TGTGCCAGCAGCGCCCGGACTCCTAGCACAGATACGCAGTATTTT. As protein: CASSARTPSTDTQYF. Full variable domain (rest looked up from reference TRBV9 and TRBJ2-3): DSGVTQTPKHLITATGQRVTLRCSPRSGDLSVYWYQQSLDQGLQFLIQYYNGEERAKGNILERFSAQQFPDLHSELNLSSLELGDSALYFCASSARTPSTDTQYFGPGTRLTVL.

The chain couples TRBV5-6 to TRBJ2-5; D may match TRBD1 or TRBD2 (5 bases each). The V end lost 3 bases, the J end lost 5 bases, and 11 bases lay between the germline ends. The CDR3 has 13 amino acids. CDR1 is SGHDT, CDR2 YYEEEE, per germline. CDR3 amino acids: CASSSVGVETQYF. The CDR3 nucleotides read TGTGCCAGCAGCTCCGTGGGGGTGGAGACCCAGTACTTC.

This chain connects TRBV29-1 to TRBJ2-3; 8 bases are shared with TRBD1. V trimming: 8 bases; J trimming: 2 bases; junction bases outside the gene matches: 9. The CDR3 sequence is 14 residues long. Germline V gene lookup returns CDR1 SQVTM and CDR2 ANQGSEA. CDR3 sequence reads: CSTADRDPTDTQYF. The CDR3 DNA sequence: TGCAGCACGGCGGACAGGGACCCCACAGATACGCAGTATTTT.

This chain links TRBV5-5 with TRBJ2-1; the D gene could be TRBD1 or TRBD2 (5 bases each). From germline, CDR1 is SGHKS and CDR2 YYEKEE (reference sequence). V shed 0 bases and J shed 4 bases, with 14 bases lying between them. The CDR3 has 16 amino acids. In nucleotides, the CDR3 is TGTGCCAGCAGCTTGGCGGGGCAGGGACCTTACAATGAGCAGTTCTTC. It translates to CASSLAGQGPYNEQFF.

V and J are TRBV2 and TRBJ1-3; unclear D gene. The CDR3 contains 14 residues. The germline V and J ends were trimmed by 7 bases and 0 bases, with 10 bases remaining between them. From germline, CDR1 is SNHLY and CDR2 FYNNEI. CDR3 nucleotides: TGTGCCAGCAAACGGGCAACCTCTGGAAACACCATATATTTT. Translating gives CASKRATSGNTIYF.

The chain recombines TRBV4-1 with TRBJ2-1; D is ambiguous. The germline V gene has CDR1 MGHRA and CDR2 YSYEKL. Trimming shortened V by 0 bases and J by 1 base, and 10 bases separated the two germline ends. This CDR3 is 16 amino acids long. CDR3 in amino acids: CASSQDRVRSYNEQFF. Written as DNA, the CDR3 is TGCGCCAGCAGCCAAGATCGGGTACGATCCTACAATGAGCAGTTCTTC.

The CDR3 nucleotides read TGTGCCAGTAGTGTAACGGACAGGCCCGTCTATGGCTACACCTTC. The encoded protein is CASSVTDRPVYGYTF. This chain links TRBV19 with TRBJ1-2, with 7 bases matching TRBD1. Germline V gene lookup returns CDR1 LNHDA and CDR2 SQIVND (reference sequence). The trim removed 5 bases at V and 4 bases at J, leaving 10 bases unmatched. CDR3 length equals 15 residues.

The rearrangement joins TRBV4-2 to TRBJ2-7; tentative D call: TRBD2 (5 bases). CDR3 size: 11 residues. Trimming pared 4 bases from V and 7 bases from J, leaving 8 bases between. Germline V gives CDR1 LGHNA, CDR2 YNFKEQ. CDR3 sequence (DNA): TGTGCCAGCAGCCTCCGGGGAGAGCAGTACTTC. It codes for CASSLRGEQYF.